This is a list of T cell receptor beta chains from one sample in a study of OX40 agonist ivuxolimab in advanced cancers. TCRdb's copy holds only in-frame clones and misses some; the assay was immunoSEQ multiplex PCR. The sample holds roughly 58,000 clones, approximately 80% seen once. The specimen comprised CD4+ or CD8+ T cells sorted from blood, sampled in a trial of the OX40 agonist ivuxolimab. The receptors shown here come from an adult with an advanced solid tumor such as melanoma, head and neck, liver or kidney cancer. Both conserved end residues are part of each CDR3. The order of the fields is clone size, CDR3 length, V gene, J gene, D gene, CDR3 protein, CDR3 DNA. The D gene is left open where the match is weak. Only part of the rows carry a size: once, few, many, or a class if the clone is expanded.

NA	14	TRBV10-1	TRBJ2-1	NA	CASSGPESYNEQFF	TGCGCCAGCAGTGGGCCTGAATCCTACAATGAGCAGTTCTTC
NA	13	TRBV29-1	TRBJ1-2	NA	CSVGPTGNYGYTF	TGCAGCGTTGGCCCTACAGGGAACTATGGCTACACCTTC
NA	15	TRBV7-9	TRBJ2-7	NA	CASSRAGPPSYEQYF	TGTGCCAGCAGCCGAGCCGGGCCCCCATCCTACGAGCAGTACTTC
NA	13	TRBV21-1	TRBJ1-6	NA	CASSNRYNSPLHF	TGTGCCAGCAGCAACAGGTATAATTCACCCCTCCACTTT
NA	15	TRBV9	TRBJ2-3	TRBD2	CASSILAGRTDTQYF	TGTGCCAGCAGCATCTTAGCGGGAAGGACAGATACGCAGTATTTT
NA	15	TRBV6-6	TRBJ2-4	NA	CASSYSIVAKNIQYF	TGTGCCAGCAGTTACTCTATCGTAGCCAAAAACATTCAGTACTTC
NA	15	TRBV11-2	TRBJ2-7	NA	CASSLVALSYDEQYF	TGTGCCAGCAGCTTAGTTGCCCTGTCCTATGACGAGCAGTACTTC
NA	14	TRBV5-5	TRBJ2-2	NA	CASSLWLNTGELFF	TGTGCCAGCAGCTTGTGGCTTAACACCGGGGAGCTGTTTTTT
NA	16	TRBV28	TRBJ1-5	TRBD1	CASSPRDRGSNQPQHF	TGTGCCAGCAGTCCCCGGGACAGGGGTAGCAATCAGCCCCAGCATTTT
NA	15	TRBV5-4	TRBJ2-3	NA	CASSLGSGATDTQYF	TGTGCCAGCAGCTTGGGATCAGGGGCTACAGATACGCAGTATTTT
NA	13	TRBV14	TRBJ2-7	NA	CASSPWKGYEQYF	TGTGCCAGCAGCCCATGGAAGGGCTACGAGCAGTACTTC
NA	19	TRBV5-5	TRBJ2-7	TRBD1	CASSLAQGAKRVRRYEQYF	TGTGCCAGCAGCTTGGCCCAGGGGGCTAAGAGGGTAAGACGGTACGAGCAGTACTTC
NA	13	TRBV6-1	TRBJ2-7	NA	CAGDLRGAGEQYF	TGTGCCGGGGACTTAAGGGGGGCGGGTGAGCAGTACTTC
NA	16	TRBV6-5	TRBJ1-1	TRBD1	CASSYGTGGSSTEAFF	TGTGCCAGCAGTTACGGGACAGGGGGGAGTAGCACTGAAGCTTTCTTT
few	16	TRBV5-1	TRBJ2-1	NA	CASSFSDRALSNEQFF	TGCGCCAGCAGCTTCTCTGACAGAGCCCTCTCAAATGAGCAGTTCTTC
NA	16	TRBV9	TRBJ1-1	TRBD1	CASSVASGQGGTEAFF	TGTGCCAGCAGCGTTGCCTCCGGACAGGGGGGCACTGAAGCTTTCTTT
NA	17	TRBV15	TRBJ1-6	NA	CATSSLGGKSYNSPLHF	TGTGCCACCAGCAGCCTAGGCGGGAAGTCCTATAATTCACCCCTCCACTTT
NA	16	TRBV5-1	TRBJ2-7	TRBD1	CASSTGGKQGGNEQYF	TGCGCCAGCAGCACCGGTGGTAAACAGGGGGGCAACGAGCAGTACTTC
NA	13	TRBV18	TRBJ2-7	NA	CASSPTMGYEQYF	TGTGCCAGCTCCCCAACGATGGGGTACGAGCAGTACTTC
NA	12	TRBV14	TRBJ2-1	NA	CASSPQHNEQFF	TGTGCCAGCAGCCCACAGCACAATGAGCAGTTCTTC
NA	13	TRBV5-1	TRBJ2-7	NA	CASSRGRGYEQYF	TGCGCCAGCAGCAGGGGCAGGGGATACGAGCAGTACTTC
NA	17	TRBV6-1	TRBJ1-5	TRBD1	CASSEDGQGYGNQPQHF	TGTGCCAGCAGTGAAGACGGACAGGGGTACGGCAATCAGCCCCAGCATTTT